The clone carrying this T cell receptor beta chain came up once. What it binds is unknown. A read error is possible here, since a much larger clone lies one base away. This entry is derived from a study of blood T cells in healthy people across ages. Study conclusions and caveats: TCR beta diversity, measured per million T cells, fell in a roughly linear way with age.

CDR1 and CDR2 (germline): ENHRY, SYGVKD. This CDR3 is 13 amino acids long. V lost 6 bases, J lost 13 bases, and 19 bases lay in between. Each sample yielded at least 6.5 million isolated PBMCs. Each sample yielded at least 5 micrograms of PBMC total RNA. Next came a second PCR, run for roughly 6 to 11 cycles, which used a sample-barcoded 5' primer along with a J-beta primer mix. Individual samples furnished no less than 3 million CDR3-containing paired-end reads apiece. TCRdb re-called the 5' RACE reads with MiXCR, one entry per CDR3 protein. Of around 1.5 million distinct CDR3 sequences in the sample, about 31% are singletons; the top ten hold 11%.

The sequence was obtained from a woman aged 25-40 years in good health. The sequenced sample consisted of blood. The gene calls are TRBV10-3 and TRBJ2-4; D is possibly TRBD2 (6 bases). This CDR3 is CAIRTGVGYGQYF. The CDR3 DNA reads TGTGCCATCAGGACGGGAGTAGGGTACGGGCAGTACTTC.